These T cell receptor beta chains were read from a single sample in a study of cytomegalovirus exposure and HLA in healthy donors. Data came from immunoSEQ multiplex PCR; TCRdb stores just in-frame clones and leaves some out. The table for this sample gives roughly 100,000 clones. Sequenced sample: PBMCs. These receptors were collected from a man aged 35 to 55 in good health and CMV-seronegative. The CDR3 runs from the conserved cysteine through the conserved F or W. The D gene is left open where the match is weak.

>13|-|TRBV2|TRBJ2-7
TGTGCCAGCAGGGTCAAACACCTTTTGGCGCAGTACTTC
CASRVKHLLAQYF
>15|TRBD1|TRBV5-4|TRBJ2-6
TGTGCCAGCAGCGGGACAGGGGGAGGGGCCAACGTCCTGACTTTC
CASSGTGGGANVLTF
>16|-|TRBV27|TRBJ1-3
TGTGCCAGCAGTTCAAGGGGCTATACCTCTGGAAACACCATATATTTT
CASSSRGYTSGNTIYF
>13|TRBD1|TRBV30|TRBJ2-7
TGTGCCTGGAGTGTTACTGGGCGGACAGGAAAGTACTTC
CAWSVTGRTGKYF
>12|-|TRBV7-9|TRBJ1-2
TGTGCCAGCAGCTTAGAACGGGGTGGCTACACCTTC
CASSLERGGYTF
>14|TRBD1|TRBV7-9|TRBJ1-6
TGTGCCAGCAGCTTACGGGACAGGGTTTCACCCCTCCACTTT
CASSLRDRVSPLHF
>16|TRBD2|TRBV5-1|TRBJ2-5
TGCGCCAGCAGCTTGATCGGAGCGGGGGATCAAGAGACCCAGTACTTC
CASSLIGAGDQETQYF
>17|TRBD1|TRBV7-9|TRBJ1-5
TGTGCCAGCAGCACCGAGAGCTGGACAGGGCCTCCTAGGCCCCAGCATTTT
CASSTESWTGPPRPQHF
>14|-|TRBV30|TRBJ2-7
TGTGCCTGGAGTCCCAACAAGATTTCCAAGGAGCAGTACTTC
CAWSPNKISKEQYF
>15|TRBD1|TRBV28|TRBJ1-1
TGTGCCAGCAGAAGCAACAGGGGGGGGAACACTGAAGCTTTCTTT
CASRSNRGGNTEAFF
>16|-|TRBV11-3|TRBJ2-2
TGTGCCAGCAGCTCCCCCCCAGGGGACAACACCGGGGAGCTGTTTTTT
CASSSPPGDNTGELFF
>15|TRBD1|TRBV10-3|TRBJ2-5
TGTGCCATCAGCCCTGGACAGGGTGGGCGAGAGACCCAGTACTTC
CAISPGQGGRETQYF
>14|TRBD1|TRBV18|TRBJ1-1
TGTGCCAGCTCACAGACAGGGGGCGAAACTGAAGCTTTCTTT
CASSQTGGETEAFF
>14|TRBD1|TRBV5-1|TRBJ2-7
TGCGCCAGCAGCTTGGCGGACAGGGGGGACGAGCAGTACTTC
CASSLADRGDEQYF